Listed below are T cell receptor beta chains from one sample, sequenced in a study of blood T cells in healthy people across ages. From the 5' RACE reads, TCRdb called clonotypes with MiXCR, one entry per CDR3 protein. The sample holds 540,000 or so distinct CDR3 sequences, about 45% seen once. Sequenced: blood. The receptor set was obtained from an elderly man in good health. The CDR3 runs from the conserved cysteine through the conserved F or W. D genes are given only for firm matches. A row's size may be missing; if present it is once, few, many or a size class.

CDR3nt,CDR3aa,d_gene,j_gene,v_gene,abundance
TGCAGTGCGCCTCCCCTTGGCAGGGGGCTAGGAGATACGCAGTATTTT,CSAPPLGRGLGDTQYF,TRBD1,TRBJ2-3,TRBV20-1,.
TGTGCCAGCAGCCAAGCTCCGGGACATAAGGGGTACTTC,CASSQAPGHKGYF,.,TRBJ2-7,TRBV3-1,few
TGTGCCAGCGTGGGGATTTCTGAAAAACTGTTTTTT,CASVGISEKLFF,.,TRBJ1-4,TRBV28,few
TGTGCCAGCACCCACGACGGATGGACTGAAGCTTTCTTT,CASTHDGWTEAFF,.,TRBJ1-1,TRBV6-6,few
TGCAGTGCTATCGAGGTGTACGAGCAGTACTTC,CSAIEVYEQYF,.,TRBJ2-7,TRBV20-1,.
TGCGCCAGCACCGAAGGGAAGGTGTCGGGCAATGAGCAGTTCTTC,CASTEGKVSGNEQFF,.,TRBJ2-1,TRBV23-1,.
TGCGCCAGCAGCGTGGCGGGGTACCACAATGAGCAGTACTTC,CASSVAGYHNEQYF,.,TRBJ2-5,TRBV4-3,.
TGCAGTGCTAGGGGGAGGGGGGGTGAAAAACTGTTTTTT,CSARGRGGEKLFF,.,TRBJ1-4,TRBV20-1,.
TGTGCCAGCAGCTTAGACGCAGGCGTCTATAATTCACCCCTCCACTTT,CASSLDAGVYNSPLHF,.,TRBJ1-6,TRBV7-2,.
TGCAGTGCTAGTTCGGGGGGAAGCAATCAGCCCCAGCATTTT,CSASSGGSNQPQHF,.,TRBJ1-5,TRBV20-1,.
TGTGCCAGCAGCGAAAGGCAGCTTTACACAGATACGCAGTATTTT,CASSERQLYTDTQYF,.,TRBJ2-3,TRBV9,.
TGTGCCAGCAGCGTAGTAGGACTAGCGAGCGCGACCCAGTACTTC,CASSVVGLASATQYF,TRBD2,TRBJ2-5,TRBV9,few
TGCGCCAGCAGTGAGCCCTCTACGGTGAGGGAAGGCTTTAGTGCGGAGACCCAGTACTTC,CASSEPSTVREGFSAETQYF,.,TRBJ2-5,TRBV10-1,few
TGTGCCAGCAGTCCAAACTGGGAGAATGGCTACACCTTC,CASSPNWENGYTF,.,TRBJ1-2,TRBV27,once
TGCGCCAGCAGCCCCCAGGCCCTAGGAAAACTGTTTTTT,CASSPQALGKLFF,.,TRBJ1-4,TRBV4-1,.
TGCAGTGCCCGAATGGGTTATGGCTACACCTTC,CSARMGYGYTF,.,TRBJ1-2,TRBV20-1,.
TGCAGCGTTGACTCGGGGGGCACTGAAGCTTTCTTT,CSVDSGGTEAFF,.,TRBJ1-1,TRBV29-1,.
TGTGCCAGCAGCTTTCGACAGGGGTACAATGAGCAGTTCTTC,CASSFRQGYNEQFF,TRBD1,TRBJ2-1,TRBV7-9,.
TGCAGCGGAGGATGGGACAGAAATTCACCCCTCCACTTT,CSGGWDRNSPLHF,TRBD1,TRBJ1-6,TRBV29-1,.
TGCAGCCTAGGGTTTTCGGGGAATGAGCAGTTCTTC,CSLGFSGNEQFF,.,TRBJ2-1,TRBV29-1,.
TGTGCCAGCAGCTACAGGGAGCGTCTGGGTGGCTACACCTTC,CASSYRERLGGYTF,.,TRBJ1-2,TRBV7-9,.
TGTGCCAGCAGCTTAACAGGGCGCAATGAGCAGTTCTTC,CASSLTGRNEQFF,.,TRBJ2-1,TRBV7-2,many
TGCGCCAGCAGCCAAGATAGCCTAGCGGGACCGGTTGGTGGCTACGAGCAGTACTTC,CASSQDSLAGPVGGYEQYF,TRBD2,TRBJ2-7,TRBV4-3,once
TGTGCCAGCAGCTTCTGGGGTCATAATGAAAAACTGTTTTTT,CASSFWGHNEKLFF,.,TRBJ1-4,TRBV7-9,.
TGCGCCAGCAGCCAAGCAGGGGTTAATGAAAAACTGTTTTTT,CASSQAGVNEKLFF,.,TRBJ1-4,TRBV4-3,.
TGTGCCAGCAGTTACTCGAAGACCGGAGGGAGTCATGGCTACACCTTC,CASSYSKTGGSHGYTF,.,TRBJ1-2,TRBV6-5,.
TGTGCCAGCAGTCCCAGACAGGGAGGGTACTATGGCTACACCTTC,CASSPRQGGYYGYTF,TRBD1,TRBJ1-2,TRBV27,.
TGCAGTGCCTTAAAGGGTGGGGCTAATGAAAAACTGTTTTTT,CSALKGGANEKLFF,.,TRBJ1-4,TRBV20-1,.
TGTGCCATCAGTGAAGGAGGGGGCCGTACGAGCACAGATACGCAGTATTTT,CAISEGGGRTSTDTQYF,.,TRBJ2-3,TRBV10-3,.
TGTGCCAGCAGTTTATTCGGGCGGGGGGGTACAGATACGCAGTATTTT,CASSLFGRGGTDTQYF,TRBD2,TRBJ2-3,TRBV27,few
TGTGCCAGCAGCTCACATGGACCTGGCTACACCTTC,CASSSHGPGYTF,.,TRBJ1-2,TRBV9,few
TGTGCCAGCAGCTTGCGCGTGGGGCTAGCGGGGACGACAGATACGCAGTATTTT,CASSLRVGLAGTTDTQYF,TRBD2,TRBJ2-3,TRBV5-4,few
TGTGCCAGCACCGTCGGACAGGGAGGTAATCAGCCCCAGCATTTT,CASTVGQGGNQPQHF,TRBD1,TRBJ1-5,TRBV12-3/TRBV12-4,.
TGCGCCAGCAGCCAAGTAAATACCCCGCTTAATGAGCAGTACTTC,CASSQVNTPLNEQYF,.,TRBJ2-5,TRBV4-3,.
TGTGCCAGCACCGGGAGGGGAAGAGGAACTGAAGCTTTCTTT,CASTGRGRGTEAFF,.,TRBJ1-1,TRBV7-2,few
TGCAGCGTTGTGGGGGGGAACTACGAGCAGTACTTC,CSVVGGNYEQYF,TRBD2,TRBJ2-7,TRBV29-1,few
TGTGCCTGGAGTGTACAATTAGGCTACACCTTC,CAWSVQLGYTF,.,TRBJ1-2,TRBV30,few
TGCAGTGCTAGCCCGCCAGGGGTTGATGGGACCCAGTACTTC,CSASPPGVDGTQYF,.,TRBJ2-5,TRBV20-1,.
TGCAGCGTTGGGGACAGGGGTGGGCAGTACTTC,CSVGDRGGQYF,TRBD1,TRBJ2-5,TRBV29-1,few
TGCAGTGCTAGTACGCGGGGGACTTACAATGAGCAGTTCTTC,CSASTRGTYNEQFF,TRBD2,TRBJ2-1,TRBV20-1,.
TGTGCCAGCAGCTTGGTTGCGGTCCGGTCGGATGAGCAGTTCTTC,CASSLVAVRSDEQFF,.,TRBJ2-1,TRBV5-8,.
TGTGCCAGCAGTTACTCAGGTCAGACGGCCTACGAGCAGTACTTC,CASSYSGQTAYEQYF,.,TRBJ2-7,TRBV6-6,many
TGTGCCAGCAGCCCCCGGGAGGGGGCGGGTTCACCCCTCCACTTT,CASSPREGAGSPLHF,TRBD1,TRBJ1-6,TRBV6-6,many
TGTGCCAGCAGCCGAGAGGACAGGTCGTCCTACGAGCAGTTCTTC,CASSREDRSSYEQFF,TRBD1,TRBJ2-1,TRBV7-9,.
TGCGCCAGCAGCTTGAGGCCGGGACAGGAGCCTATCGTTTTTTACGAGCAGTACTTC,CASSLRPGQEPIVFYEQYF,TRBD1,TRBJ2-7,TRBV5-1,few
TGTGCCAGCACCGCGGATGGGGCAGGGGGTAATTCACCCCTCCACTTT,CASTADGAGGNSPLHF,TRBD1,TRBJ1-6,TRBV7-2,.